Reported below is one T cell receptor (beta chain). Its antigen remains unknown. The data were produced by immunoSEQ multiplex PCR, yet TCRdb's version contains in-frame clones alone and is incomplete. In the table there are 35,000 to 45,000 clones, approximately 78% of which are singletons. The sort gate was single viable CD3+CD4+CD8-CD45RO+ cells for memory CD4+ T cells. Positive selection with CD4 microbeads enriched total CD4+ T cells. This CDR3 spans 13 amino acids. The germline CDR1 and CDR2 sequences are WSHSY and SAAADI. V was pared by 6 bases and J by 3 bases, with 2 bases of the junction left unmatched. This specimen belongs to a study of memory CD4+ T cells and cytomegalovirus serostatus. Study-level information: This sample comes from healthy Belgian adults, about nine CMV seropositive, 24 seronegative.

The study, taken as a whole, reports: CMV serostatus prediction reached median AUC about 0.96, or 0.93 with US-trained model. The CMV-associated TCR signature appears largely within the CD4+ memory repertoire.

This receptor was obtained from an adult in good health and CMV-seronegative. The sample was memory CD4+ T cells from blood. The gene calls are TRBV10-2 and TRBJ2-7; 10 bases map to TRBD1. In DNA form, the CDR3 reads TGCGCCAGCAGGGGACAGGGGAACTACGAGCAGTACTTC. Encoded protein: CASRGQGNYEQYF.